The present entry profiles one T cell receptor (beta chain) with its context. Antigen unknown. The source of the sample is a study of OX40 agonist ivuxolimab in advanced cancers. For the study at large: Dose-escalation patients' cancers were hepatocellular carcinoma, melanoma, renal cell or head and neck cancer. Study results and limitations: Relative to CD4+, CD8+ T cells held more expanded clones on average.

With 4 bases removed from V and 2 bases from J, the gap between germline ends came to 8 bases. CDR1 LNHDA and CDR2 SQIVND come from the germline V gene (reference sequence). The CDR3 has 13 residues. Peripheral blood came from all dose cohorts at three timepoints. The table came from immunoSEQ multiplex PCR; TCRdb's copy has only in-frame clones and leaves some out. The sample includes 75,000 to 100,000 clones, roughly nine tenths of them seen just once. V gene TRBV19 combines with J gene TRBJ1-2; D is ambiguous. This clonotype originated in an adult with an advanced solid tumor such as melanoma, head and neck, liver or kidney cancer. Sample: CD4+ or CD8+ T cells sorted from blood, taken in a trial of the OX40 agonist ivuxolimab. The CDR3 bases are TGTGCCAGTAGTACTAGGGAGAACTATGGCTACACCTTC. This encodes CASSTRENYGYTF.